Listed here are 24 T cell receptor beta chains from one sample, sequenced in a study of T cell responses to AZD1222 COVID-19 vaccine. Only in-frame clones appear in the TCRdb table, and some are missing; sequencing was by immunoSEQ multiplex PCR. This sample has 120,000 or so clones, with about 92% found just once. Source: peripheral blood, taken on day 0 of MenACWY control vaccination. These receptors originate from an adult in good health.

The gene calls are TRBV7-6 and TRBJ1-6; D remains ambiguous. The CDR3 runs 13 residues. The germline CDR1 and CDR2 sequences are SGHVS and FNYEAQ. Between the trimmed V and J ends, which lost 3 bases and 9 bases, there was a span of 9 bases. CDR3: CASSFESSSPLHF. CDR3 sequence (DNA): TGTGCCAGCAGCTTTGAGTCAAGTTCACCCCTCCACTTT. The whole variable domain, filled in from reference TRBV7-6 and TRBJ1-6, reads GAGVSQSPRYKVTKRGQDVALRCDPISGHVSLYWYRQALGQGPEFLTYFNYEAQQDKSGLPNDRFSAERPEGSISTLTIQRTEQRDSAMYRCASSFESSSPLHFGNGTRLTVT.

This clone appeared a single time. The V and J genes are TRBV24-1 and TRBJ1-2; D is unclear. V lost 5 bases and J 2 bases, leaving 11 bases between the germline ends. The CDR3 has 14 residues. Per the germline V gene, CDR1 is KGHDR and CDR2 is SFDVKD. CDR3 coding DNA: TGTGCCACCAGTGCCCGGGGTTTGAACTATGGCTACACCTTC. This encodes CATSARGLNYGYTF.

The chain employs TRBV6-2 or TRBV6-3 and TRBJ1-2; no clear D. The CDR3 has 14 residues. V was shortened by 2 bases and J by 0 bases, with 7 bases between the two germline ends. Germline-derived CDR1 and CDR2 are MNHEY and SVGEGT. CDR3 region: CASSYGGANYGYTF. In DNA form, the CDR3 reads TGTGCCAGCAGTTACGGCGGAGCTAACTATGGCTACACCTTC.

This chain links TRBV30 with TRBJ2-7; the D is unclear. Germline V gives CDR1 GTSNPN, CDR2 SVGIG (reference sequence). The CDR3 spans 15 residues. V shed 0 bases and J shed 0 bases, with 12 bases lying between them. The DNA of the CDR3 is TGTGCCTGGAGTGTATCTACAGTTAGCTCCTACGAGCAGTACTTC. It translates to CAWSVSTVSSYEQYF. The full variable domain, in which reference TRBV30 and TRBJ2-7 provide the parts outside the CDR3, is SQTIHQWPATLVQPVGSPLSLECTVEGTSNPNLYWYRQAAGRGLQLLFYSVGIGQISSEVPQNLSASRPQDRQFILSSKKLLLSDSGFYLCAWSVSTVSSYEQYFGPGTRLTVT.

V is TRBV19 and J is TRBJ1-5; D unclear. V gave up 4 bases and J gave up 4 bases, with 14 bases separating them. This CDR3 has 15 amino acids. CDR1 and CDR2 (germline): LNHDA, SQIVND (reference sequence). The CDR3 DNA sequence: TGTGCCAGTAGTACGGCGGCGGTGCGGAATCAGCCCCAGCATTTT. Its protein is CASSTAAVRNQPQHF.

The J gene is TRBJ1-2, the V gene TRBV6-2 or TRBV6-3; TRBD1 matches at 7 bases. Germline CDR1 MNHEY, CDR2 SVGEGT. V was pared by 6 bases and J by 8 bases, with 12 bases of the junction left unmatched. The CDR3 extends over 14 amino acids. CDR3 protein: CASSTRRGGWGYTF. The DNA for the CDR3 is TGTGCCAGCAGCACCCGACGAGGGGGCTGGGGCTACACCTTC.

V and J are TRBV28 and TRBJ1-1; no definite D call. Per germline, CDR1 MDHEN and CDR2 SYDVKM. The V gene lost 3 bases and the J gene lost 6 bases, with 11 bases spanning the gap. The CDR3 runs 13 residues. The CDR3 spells CASSLGKRAEAFF. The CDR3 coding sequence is TGTGCCAGCAGTTTGGGCAAAAGGGCTGAAGCTTTCTTT.

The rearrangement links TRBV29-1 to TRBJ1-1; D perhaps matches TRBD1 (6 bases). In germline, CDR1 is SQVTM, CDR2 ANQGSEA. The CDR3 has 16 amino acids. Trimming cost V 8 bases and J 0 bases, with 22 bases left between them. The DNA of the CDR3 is TGCAGCACAAGAAAACAGGGTTGGCCCCTGAACACTGAAGCTTTCTTT. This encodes CSTRKQGWPLNTEAFF. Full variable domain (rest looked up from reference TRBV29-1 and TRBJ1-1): SAVISQKPSRDICQRGTSLTIQCQVDSQVTMMFWYRQQPGQSLTLIATANQGSEATYESGFVIDKFPISRPNLTFSTLTVSNMSPEDSSIYLCSTRKQGWPLNTEAFFGQGTRLTVV.

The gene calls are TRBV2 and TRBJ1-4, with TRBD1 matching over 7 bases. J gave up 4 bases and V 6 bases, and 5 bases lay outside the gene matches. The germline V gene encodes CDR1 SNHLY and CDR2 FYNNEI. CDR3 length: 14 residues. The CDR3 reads CASRGDSYNEKLFF. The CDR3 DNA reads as TGTGCCAGCAGGGGGGACAGCTATAATGAAAAACTGTTTTTT.

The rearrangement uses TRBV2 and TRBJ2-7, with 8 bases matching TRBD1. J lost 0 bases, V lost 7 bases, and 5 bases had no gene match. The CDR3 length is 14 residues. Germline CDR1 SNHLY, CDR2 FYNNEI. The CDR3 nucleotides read TGTGCCAGCATATCGGACAGGGACTCCTACGAGCAGTACTTC. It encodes CASISDRDSYEQYF.

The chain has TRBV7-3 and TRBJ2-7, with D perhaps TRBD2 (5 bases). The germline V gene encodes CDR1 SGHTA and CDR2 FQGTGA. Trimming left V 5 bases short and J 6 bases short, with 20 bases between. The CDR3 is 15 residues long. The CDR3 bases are TGTGCCAGCAGCCAAAACTCCGGGGTCCTGTTCGAGCAGTACTTC. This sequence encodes CASSQNSGVLFEQYF. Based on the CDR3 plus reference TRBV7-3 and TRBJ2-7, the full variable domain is GAGVSQTPSNKVTEKGKYVELRCDPISGHTALYWYRQSLGQGPEFLIYFQGTGAADDSGLPNDRFFAVRPEGSVSTLKIQRTERGDSAVYLCASSQNSGVLFEQYFGPGTRLTVT.

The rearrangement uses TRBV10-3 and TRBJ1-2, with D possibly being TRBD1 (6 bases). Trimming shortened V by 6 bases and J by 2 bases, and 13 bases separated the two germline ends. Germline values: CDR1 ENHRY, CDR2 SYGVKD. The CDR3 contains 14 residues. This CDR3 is CAIRTTGTNYGYTF. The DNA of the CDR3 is TGTGCCATCAGGACCACAGGGACCAACTATGGCTACACCTTC.

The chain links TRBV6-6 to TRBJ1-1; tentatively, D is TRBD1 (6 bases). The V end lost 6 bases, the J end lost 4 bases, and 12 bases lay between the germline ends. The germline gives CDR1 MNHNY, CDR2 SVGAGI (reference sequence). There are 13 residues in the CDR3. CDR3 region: CASRQGSGTEAFF. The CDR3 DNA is TGTGCCAGCAGACAGGGTAGTGGCACTGAAGCTTTCTTT.

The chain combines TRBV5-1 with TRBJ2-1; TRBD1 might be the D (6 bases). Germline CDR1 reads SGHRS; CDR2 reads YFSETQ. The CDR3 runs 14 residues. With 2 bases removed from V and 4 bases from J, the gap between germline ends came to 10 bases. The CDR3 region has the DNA TGCGCCAGCAGCTTTCAGGGGTTGTACAATGAGCAGTTCTTC. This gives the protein CASSFQGLYNEQFF.

The CDR3 DNA reads TGTGCCAGCAGCAAGGCTTTGTATCAGCCCCAGCATTTT. This codes for CASSKALYQPQHF. This chain connects TRBV6-2 or TRBV6-3 to TRBJ1-5, with D hard to call. Trimming removed 6 bases at V and 5 bases at J, with 11 bases between. Germline CDR1 is MNHEY and CDR2 is SVGEGT. CDR3 length equals 13 residues.

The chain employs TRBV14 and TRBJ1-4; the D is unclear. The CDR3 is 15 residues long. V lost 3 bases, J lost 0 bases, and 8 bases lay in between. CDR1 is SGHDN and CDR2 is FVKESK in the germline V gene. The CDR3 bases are TGTGCCAGCAGCCAGAACCAACCAACTAATGAAAAACTGTTTTTT. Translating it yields CASSQNQPTNEKLFF.

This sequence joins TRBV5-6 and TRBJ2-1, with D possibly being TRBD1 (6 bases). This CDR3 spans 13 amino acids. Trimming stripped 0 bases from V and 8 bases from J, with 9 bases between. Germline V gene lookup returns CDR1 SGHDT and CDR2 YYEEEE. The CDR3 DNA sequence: TGTGCCAGCAGCTTGGTTGCAGGGGATGAGCAGTTCTTC. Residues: CASSLVAGDEQFF.

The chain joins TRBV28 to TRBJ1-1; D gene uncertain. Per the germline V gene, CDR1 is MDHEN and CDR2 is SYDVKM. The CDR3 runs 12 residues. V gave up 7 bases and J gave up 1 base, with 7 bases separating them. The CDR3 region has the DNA TGTGCCAGCACTATGGAGAACACTGAAGCTTTCTTT. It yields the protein CASTMENTEAFF.

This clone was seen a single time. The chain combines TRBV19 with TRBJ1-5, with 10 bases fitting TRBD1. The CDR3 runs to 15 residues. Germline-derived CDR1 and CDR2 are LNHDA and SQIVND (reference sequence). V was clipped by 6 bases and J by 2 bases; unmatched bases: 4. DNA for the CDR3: TGTGCCAGTAGCGGGACAGGGGTCGGCAATCAGCCCCAGCATTTT. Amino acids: CASSGTGVGNQPQHF.

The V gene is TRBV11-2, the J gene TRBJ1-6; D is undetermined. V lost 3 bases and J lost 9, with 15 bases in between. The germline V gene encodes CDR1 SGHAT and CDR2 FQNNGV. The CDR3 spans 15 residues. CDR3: CASSFRIGQTSPLHF. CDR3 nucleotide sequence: TGTGCCAGCAGCTTTCGGATCGGGCAGACTTCACCCCTCCACTTT.

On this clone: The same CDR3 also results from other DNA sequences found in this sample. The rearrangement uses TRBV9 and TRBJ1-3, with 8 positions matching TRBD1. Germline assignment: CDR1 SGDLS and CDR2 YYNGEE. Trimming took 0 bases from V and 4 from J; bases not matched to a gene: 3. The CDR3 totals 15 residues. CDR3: CASSVGGDRGNTIYF. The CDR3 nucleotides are TGTGCCAGCAGCGTAGGAGGGGACAGGGGAAACACCATATATTTT.

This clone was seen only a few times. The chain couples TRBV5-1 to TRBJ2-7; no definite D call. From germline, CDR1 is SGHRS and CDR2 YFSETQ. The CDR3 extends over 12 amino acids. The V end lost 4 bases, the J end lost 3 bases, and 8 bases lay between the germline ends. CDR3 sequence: CASSTEYYEQYF. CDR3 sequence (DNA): TGCGCCAGCAGCACTGAATACTACGAGCAGTACTTC.

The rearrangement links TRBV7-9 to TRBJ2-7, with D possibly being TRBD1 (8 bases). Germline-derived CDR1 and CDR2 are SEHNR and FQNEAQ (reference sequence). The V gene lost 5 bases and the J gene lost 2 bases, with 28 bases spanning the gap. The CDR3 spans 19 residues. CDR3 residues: CASSTDRVIRREIPYEQYF. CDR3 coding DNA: TGTGCCAGCAGCACGGACAGGGTTATAAGGCGGGAGATCCCCTACGAGCAGTACTTC.

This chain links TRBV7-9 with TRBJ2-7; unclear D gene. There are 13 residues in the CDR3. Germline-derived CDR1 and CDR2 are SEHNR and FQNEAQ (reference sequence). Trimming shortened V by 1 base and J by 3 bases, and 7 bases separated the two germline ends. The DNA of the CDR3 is TGTGCCAGCAGCTTAGTCGGCGGCTACGAGCAGTACGTC. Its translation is CASSLVGGYEQYV.